This TCR beta chain was identified in a study of blood T cell repertoires in COVID-19. Study context: Whether acute or convalescent, the COVID-19 samples came from the United States, Italy and Spain. The analysed material was cDNA or gDNA that came from T cells, B-cell-depleted T cells, or PBMCs.

The CDR3 loop spans 12 amino acids. Germline V gives CDR1 LGHNA, CDR2 YNFKEQ. V lost 8 bases, J lost 3 bases, and 10 bases lay in between. In Seattle, patients joined the study during active infection and were tracked longitudinally. Original analysis: Reference gene primer amplification gave nucleated cell count estimates. Sequencing was performed with immunoSEQ multiplex PCR; in TCRdb, only in-frame clones are kept and a portion is missing. V and J calls and clone size follow that table, whereas D and trimming were derived from the DNA. The sample has some 100,000 clones; roughly 88% are singletons.

The clonotype comes from a man aged 45-65 years with COVID-19, enrolled during active disease. Sequencing was done on a sample of peripheral blood. V is TRBV4-2 and J is TRBJ1-2; D gene unclear. CDR3 in amino acids: CASARQDYGYTF. The CDR3 coding sequence is TGTGCCAGCGCCCGGCAGGACTATGGCTACACCTTC.